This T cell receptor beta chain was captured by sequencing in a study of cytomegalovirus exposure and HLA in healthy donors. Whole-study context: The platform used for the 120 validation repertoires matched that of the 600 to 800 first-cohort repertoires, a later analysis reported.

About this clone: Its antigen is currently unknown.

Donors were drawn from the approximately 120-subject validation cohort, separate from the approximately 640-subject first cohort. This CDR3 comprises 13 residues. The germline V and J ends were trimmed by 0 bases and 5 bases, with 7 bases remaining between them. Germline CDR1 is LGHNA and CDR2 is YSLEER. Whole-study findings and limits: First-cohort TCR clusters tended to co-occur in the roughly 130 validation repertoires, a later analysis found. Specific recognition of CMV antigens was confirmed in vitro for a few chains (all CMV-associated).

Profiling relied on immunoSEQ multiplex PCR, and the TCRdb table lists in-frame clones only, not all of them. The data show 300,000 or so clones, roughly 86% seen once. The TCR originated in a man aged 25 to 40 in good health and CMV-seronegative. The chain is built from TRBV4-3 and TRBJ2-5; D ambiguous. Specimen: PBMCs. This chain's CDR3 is CASSQDIEETQYF. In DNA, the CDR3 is TGCGCCAGCAGCCAAGATATCGAGGAGACCCAGTACTTC.